This T cell receptor (beta chain) was found in a study of T cells expressing NK-cell markers. Study-level information: Repertoire data for TCR beta were derived from sorted T cells (CD3+CD56+NKG2C+, CD3+CD56+NKG2C- and CD3+CD56-NKG2C+). Seropositivity for HCMV was found in seven of the eight sequenced donors, with one seronegative. Study conclusions and caveats: Among CD8+ T cells from about six donors, dominant NKG2C+ clonotypes accounted for about 1.0-7.5%.

For TCR beta, cDNA was produced by 5'RACE template switching with UMIs. TCRdb reanalyzed the 5' RACE reads and collapses them to one entry per CDR3 protein, without DNA. Seen in this sample are 150,000 or so distinct CDR3 sequences; the ten most common clones hold 37%. Comments on this clonotype: Its antigen is unknown.

The CDR3 is 15 residues long. Per the germline V gene, CDR1 is DFQATT and CDR2 is SNEGSKA (reference sequence). Material: blood T cells: a sorted CD56 or NKG2C T cell subset, CD4+ or CD8+ T cells, or bulk PBMC T cells (not recorded which). This sequence joins TRBV20-1 and TRBJ2-2. The TCR was taken from a woman aged 45 to 65 in good health. This chain's CDR3 is CSARGLETNTGELFF.